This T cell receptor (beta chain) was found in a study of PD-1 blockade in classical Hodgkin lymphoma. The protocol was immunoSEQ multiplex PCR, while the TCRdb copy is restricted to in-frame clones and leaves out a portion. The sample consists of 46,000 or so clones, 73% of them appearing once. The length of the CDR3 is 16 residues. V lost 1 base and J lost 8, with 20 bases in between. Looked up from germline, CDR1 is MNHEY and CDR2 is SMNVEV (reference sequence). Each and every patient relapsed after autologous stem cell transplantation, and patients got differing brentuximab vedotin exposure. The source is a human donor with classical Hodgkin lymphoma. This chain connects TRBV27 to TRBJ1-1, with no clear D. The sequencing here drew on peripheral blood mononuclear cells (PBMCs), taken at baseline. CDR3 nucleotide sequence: TGTGCCAGCAGTTTATTGCCGACTCAACCACCTTCAGAAGCTTTCTTT. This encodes CASSLLPTQPPSEAFF.